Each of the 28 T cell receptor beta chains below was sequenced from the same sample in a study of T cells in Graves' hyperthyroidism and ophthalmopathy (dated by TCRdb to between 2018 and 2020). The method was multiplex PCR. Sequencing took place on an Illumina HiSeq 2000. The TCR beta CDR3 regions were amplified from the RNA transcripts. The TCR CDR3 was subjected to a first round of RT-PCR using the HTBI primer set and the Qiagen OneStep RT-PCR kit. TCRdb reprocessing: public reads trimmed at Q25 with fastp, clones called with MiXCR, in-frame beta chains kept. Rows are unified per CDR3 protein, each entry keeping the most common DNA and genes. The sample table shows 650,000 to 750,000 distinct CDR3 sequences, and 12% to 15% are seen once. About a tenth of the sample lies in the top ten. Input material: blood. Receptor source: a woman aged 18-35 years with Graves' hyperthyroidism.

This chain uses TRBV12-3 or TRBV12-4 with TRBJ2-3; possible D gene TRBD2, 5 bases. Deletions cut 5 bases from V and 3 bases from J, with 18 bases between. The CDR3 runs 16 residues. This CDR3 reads CASSPMDWPRTDTQYF. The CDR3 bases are TGTGCCAGCAGTCCTATGGACTGGCCCCGGACAGATACGCAGTATTTT.

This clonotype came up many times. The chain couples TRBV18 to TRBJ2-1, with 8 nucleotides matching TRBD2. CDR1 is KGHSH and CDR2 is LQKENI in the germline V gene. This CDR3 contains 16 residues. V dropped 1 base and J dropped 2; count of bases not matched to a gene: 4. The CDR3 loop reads CASSPQLAETYNEQFF. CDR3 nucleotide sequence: TGTGCCAGCTCACCACAACTAGCGGAGACCTACAATGAGCAGTTCTTC.

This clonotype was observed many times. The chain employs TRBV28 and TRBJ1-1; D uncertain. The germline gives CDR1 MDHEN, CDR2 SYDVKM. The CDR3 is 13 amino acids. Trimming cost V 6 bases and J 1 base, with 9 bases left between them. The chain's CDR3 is CASRKYPNTEAFF. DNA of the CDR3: TGTGCCAGCAGAAAGTACCCGAACACTGAAGCTTTCTTT.

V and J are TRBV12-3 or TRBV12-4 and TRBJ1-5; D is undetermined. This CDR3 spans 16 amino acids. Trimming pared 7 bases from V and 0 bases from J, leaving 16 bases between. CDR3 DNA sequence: TGTGCCAGCACCGACCCCAGCGACTATAGCAATCAGCCCCAGCATTTT. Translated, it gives CASTDPSDYSNQPQHF.

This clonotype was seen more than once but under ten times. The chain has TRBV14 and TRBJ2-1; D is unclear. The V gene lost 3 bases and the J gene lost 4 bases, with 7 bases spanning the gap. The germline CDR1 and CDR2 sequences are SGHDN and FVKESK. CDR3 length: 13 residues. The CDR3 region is CASSHGRYNEQFF. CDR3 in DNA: TGTGCCAGCAGCCACGGCAGGTACAATGAGCAGTTCTTC. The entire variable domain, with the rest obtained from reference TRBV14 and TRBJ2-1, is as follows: EAGVTQFPSHSVIEKGQTVTLRCDPISGHDNLYWYRRVMGKEIKFLLHFVKESKQDESGMPNNRFLAERTGGTYSTLKVQPAELEDSGVYFCASSHGRYNEQFFGPGTRLTVL.

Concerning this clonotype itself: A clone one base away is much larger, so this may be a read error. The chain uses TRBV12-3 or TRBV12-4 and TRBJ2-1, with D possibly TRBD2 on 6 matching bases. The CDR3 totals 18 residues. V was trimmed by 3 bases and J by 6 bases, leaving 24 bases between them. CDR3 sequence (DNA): TGTGCCAGCAGTTTTAGGGGAACTAGCTTTCGCACTCCCAATGAGCAGTTCTTC. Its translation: CASSFRGTSFRTPNEQFF.

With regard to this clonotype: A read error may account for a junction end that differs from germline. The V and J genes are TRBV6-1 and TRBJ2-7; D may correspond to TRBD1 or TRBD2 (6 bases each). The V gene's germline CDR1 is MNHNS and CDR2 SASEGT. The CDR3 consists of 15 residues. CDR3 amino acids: CASSEEGWGAYEQYF. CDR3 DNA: TGTGCCAGCAGTGAAGAGGGGTGGGGGGCCTACGAACAGTACTTC.

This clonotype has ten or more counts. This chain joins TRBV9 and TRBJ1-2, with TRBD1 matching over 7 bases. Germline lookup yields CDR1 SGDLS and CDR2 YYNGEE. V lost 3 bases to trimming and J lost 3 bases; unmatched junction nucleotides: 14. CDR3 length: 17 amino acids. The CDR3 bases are TGTGCCAGCAGCGGCCGACAGGGAGGATACCTAGACTATGGCTACACCTTC. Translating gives CASSGRQGGYLDYGYTF.

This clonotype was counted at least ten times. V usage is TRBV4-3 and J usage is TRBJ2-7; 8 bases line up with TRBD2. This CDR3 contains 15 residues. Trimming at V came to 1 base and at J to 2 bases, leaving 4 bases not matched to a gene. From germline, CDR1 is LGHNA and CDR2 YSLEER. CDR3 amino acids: CASSQVISGTYEQYF. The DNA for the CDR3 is TGCGCCAGCAGCCAAGTGATTAGCGGGACCTACGAGCAGTACTTC.

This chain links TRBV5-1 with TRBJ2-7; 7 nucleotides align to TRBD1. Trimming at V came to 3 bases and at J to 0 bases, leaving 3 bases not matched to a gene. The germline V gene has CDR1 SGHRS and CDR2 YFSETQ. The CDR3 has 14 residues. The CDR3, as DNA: TGCGCCAGCAGCTCGGACAGGATCTCCTACGAGCAGTACTTC. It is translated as CASSSDRISYEQYF.

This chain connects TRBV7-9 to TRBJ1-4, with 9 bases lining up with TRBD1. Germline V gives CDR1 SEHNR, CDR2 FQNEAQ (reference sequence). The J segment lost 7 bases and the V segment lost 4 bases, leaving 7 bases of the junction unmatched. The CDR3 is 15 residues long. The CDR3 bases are TGTGCCAGCAGCTATACAGGGGGCGAATTTGAAAAACTGTTTTTT. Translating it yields CASSYTGGEFEKLFF.

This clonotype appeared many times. The CDR3, as DNA: TGCAGTGCTAGAGCCCGCGGGACACCCTTCTACAATGAGCAGTTCTTC. Amino acid sequence: CSARARGTPFYNEQFF. The chain joins TRBV20-1 to TRBJ2-1; D possibly matches TRBD1 or TRBD2 (6 bases each). The CDR3 runs 16 residues. Germline V lookup: CDR1 DFQATT, CDR2 SNEGSKA (reference sequence). V was pared by 1 base and J by 3 bases, with 16 bases between.

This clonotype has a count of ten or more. The CDR3 region has the DNA TGTGCCACAAAAAGCGGGAGTCGAACAGATACGCAGTATTTT. Its protein product is CATKSGSRTDTQYF. This chain joins TRBV7-9 and TRBJ2-3; 8 bases map to TRBD2. The J segment lost 3 bases and the V segment lost 10 bases, leaving 9 bases of the junction unmatched. The CDR3 is made up of 14 amino acids. CDR1 and CDR2 from the germline V gene are SEHNR and FQNEAQ (reference sequence).

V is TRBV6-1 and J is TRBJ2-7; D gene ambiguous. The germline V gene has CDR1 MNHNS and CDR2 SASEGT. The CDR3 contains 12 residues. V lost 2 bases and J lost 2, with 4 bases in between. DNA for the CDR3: TGTGCCAGCAGTGAAACTCCCTACGAGCAGTACTTC. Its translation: CASSETPYEQYF.

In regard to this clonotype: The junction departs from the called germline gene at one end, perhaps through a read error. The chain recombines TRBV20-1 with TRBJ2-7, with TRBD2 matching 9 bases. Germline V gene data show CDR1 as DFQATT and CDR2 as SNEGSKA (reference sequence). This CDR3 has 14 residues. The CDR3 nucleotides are TGCAGTGCCATGTCAGCGGGAGGACAATACGGGCAGTACTTC. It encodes CSAMSAGGQYGQYF.

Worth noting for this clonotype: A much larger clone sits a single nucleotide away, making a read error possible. The CDR3 sequence is CASSFYPSRRASNEQFF. In nucleotides, the CDR3 is TGTGCCAGCAGTTTTTACCCTAGCAGGAGGGCCTCCAATGAGCAGTTCTTC. J is TRBJ2-1 and V is TRBV28, with D possibly matching TRBD2 (6 bases). The V and J ends lost 3 bases and 6 bases respectively, with 21 bases between them. The CDR3 contains 17 residues. Germline lookup yields CDR1 MDHEN and CDR2 SYDVKM.

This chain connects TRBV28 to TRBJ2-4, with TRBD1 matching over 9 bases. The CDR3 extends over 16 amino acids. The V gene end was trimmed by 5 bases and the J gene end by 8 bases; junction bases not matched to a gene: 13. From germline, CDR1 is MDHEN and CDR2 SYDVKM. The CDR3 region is CASSPGQGSLVYIQYF. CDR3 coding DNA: TGTGCCAGCAGTCCGGGACAGGGTTCCCTTGTGTACATTCAGTACTTC.

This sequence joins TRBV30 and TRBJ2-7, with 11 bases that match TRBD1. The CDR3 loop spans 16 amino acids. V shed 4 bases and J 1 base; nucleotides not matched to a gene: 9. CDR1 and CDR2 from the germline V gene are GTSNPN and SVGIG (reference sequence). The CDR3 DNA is TGTGCCTGGAACCGGGACAGGGGGGGAGGGTCCTACGAGCAGTACTTC. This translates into CAWNRDRGGGSYEQYF. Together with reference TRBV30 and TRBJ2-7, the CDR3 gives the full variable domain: SQTIHQWPATLVQPVGSPLSLECTVEGTSNPNLYWYRQAAGRGLQLLFYSVGIGQISSEVPQNLSASRPQDRQFILSSKKLLLSDSGFYLCAWNRDRGGGSYEQYFGPGTRLTVT.

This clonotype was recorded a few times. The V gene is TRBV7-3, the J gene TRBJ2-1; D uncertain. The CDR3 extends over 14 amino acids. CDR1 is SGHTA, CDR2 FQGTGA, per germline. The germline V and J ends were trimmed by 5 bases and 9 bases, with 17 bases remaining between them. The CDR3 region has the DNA TGTGCCAGCAGCCCAACAAATGGTGTCGGTGAGCAGTTCTTC. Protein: CASSPTNGVGEQFF.

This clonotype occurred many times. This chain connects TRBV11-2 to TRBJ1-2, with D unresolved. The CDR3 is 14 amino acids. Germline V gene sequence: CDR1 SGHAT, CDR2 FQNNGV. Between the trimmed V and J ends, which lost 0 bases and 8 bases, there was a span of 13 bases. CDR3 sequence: CASSLDRVKNGYTF. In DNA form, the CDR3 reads TGTGCCAGCAGCTTAGATCGTGTGAAAAACGGCTACACCTTC. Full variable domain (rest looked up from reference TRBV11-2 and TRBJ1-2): EAGVAQSPRYKIIEKRQSVAFWCNPISGHATLYWYQQILGQGPKLLIQFQNNGVVDDSQLPKDRFSAERLKGVDSTLKIQPAKLEDSAVYLCASSLDRVKNGYTFGSGTRLTVV.

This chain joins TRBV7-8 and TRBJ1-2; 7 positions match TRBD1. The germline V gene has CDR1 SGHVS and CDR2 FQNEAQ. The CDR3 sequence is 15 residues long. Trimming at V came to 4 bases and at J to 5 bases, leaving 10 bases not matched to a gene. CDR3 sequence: CASSSPGGRGYGYTF. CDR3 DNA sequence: TGTGCCAGCAGCTCGCCAGGGGGGCGGGGGTATGGCTACACCTTC.

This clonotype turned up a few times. The CDR3 sequence: CASSPTGSVEKLFF. The CDR3 DNA reads TGTGCCAGCAGTCCAACAGGGAGTGTTGAAAAACTGTTTTTT. V and J are TRBV25-1 and TRBJ1-4, with a weak D call TRBD1 (6 bases). V lost 5 bases and J 7 bases, leaving 14 bases between the germline ends. The CDR3 has 14 amino acids. CDR1 is MGHDK and CDR2 is SYGVNS in the germline V gene.

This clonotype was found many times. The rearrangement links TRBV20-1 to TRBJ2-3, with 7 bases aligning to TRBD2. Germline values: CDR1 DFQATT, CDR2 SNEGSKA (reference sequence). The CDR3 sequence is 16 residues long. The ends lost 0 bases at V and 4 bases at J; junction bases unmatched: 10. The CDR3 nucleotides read TGCAGTGCTAGAGATTCTGGGGACTACTCTCCAGATACGCAGTATTTT. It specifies CSARDSGDYSPDTQYF.

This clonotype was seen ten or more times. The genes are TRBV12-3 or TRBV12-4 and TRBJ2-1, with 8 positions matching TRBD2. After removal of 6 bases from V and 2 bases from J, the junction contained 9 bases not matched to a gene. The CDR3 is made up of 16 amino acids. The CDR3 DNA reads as TGTGCCAGCAGCCGAGGGCGGGAGGTCACCTACAATGAGCAGTTCTTC. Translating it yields CASSRGREVTYNEQFF.

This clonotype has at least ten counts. The CDR3 DNA reads TGTGCCAGCAGTTCATGGGGGAACAGGGGGCGGACTGAAGCTTTCTTT. It specifies CASSSWGNRGRTEAFF. The chain uses TRBV28 and TRBJ1-1; 9 bases agree with TRBD1. Germline V gives CDR1 MDHEN, CDR2 SYDVKM. This CDR3 is 16 amino acids long. V dropped 4 bases and J dropped 5; count of bases not matched to a gene: 11. The variable domain in full, completed from reference TRBV28 and TRBJ1-1, reads DVKVTQSSRYLVKRTGEKVFLECVQDMDHENMFWYRQDPGLGLRLIYFSYDVKMKEKGDIPEGYSVSREKKERFSLILESASTNQTSMYLCASSSWGNRGRTEAFFGQGTRLTVV.

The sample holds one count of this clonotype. For the CDR3, the DNA is TGTGCCAGCAGCCACCGGGACAGGGGTTTGGATGAAAAACTGTTTTTT. This codes for CASSHRDRGLDEKLFF. V usage is TRBV7-9 and J usage is TRBJ1-4; 10 bases match TRBD1. After removal of 5 bases from V and 6 bases from J, the junction contained 9 bases not matched to a gene. Germline lookup yields CDR1 SEHNR and CDR2 FQNEAQ (reference sequence). The CDR3 spans 16 residues.

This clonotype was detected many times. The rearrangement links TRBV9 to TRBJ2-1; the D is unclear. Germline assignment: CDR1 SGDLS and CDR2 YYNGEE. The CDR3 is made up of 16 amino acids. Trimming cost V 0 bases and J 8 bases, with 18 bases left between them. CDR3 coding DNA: TGTGCCAGCAGCGTAGGTGGGTCTTACAATGCTCATGAGCAGTTCTTC. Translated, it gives CASSVGGSYNAHEQFF.

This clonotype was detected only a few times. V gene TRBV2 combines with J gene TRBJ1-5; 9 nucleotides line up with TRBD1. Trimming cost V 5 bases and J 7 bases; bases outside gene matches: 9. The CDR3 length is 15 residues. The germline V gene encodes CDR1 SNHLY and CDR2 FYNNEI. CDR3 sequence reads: CASSLTGGASQPQHF. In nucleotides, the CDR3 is TGTGCCAGCAGTCTTACAGGGGGCGCATCCCAGCCCCAGCATTTT.